This T cell receptor beta chain is from a study of post-analysis software for immune sequencing data. Study information: Included courses were relapsing-remitting and secondary progressive multiple sclerosis; progressive-relapsing multiple sclerosis was also included.

This clonotype was counted only a few times. The antigen remains unidentified. The library was made from cDNA and included unique molecular identifiers. TCRdb re-analysed the PCR reads in MiXCR, keeping a single row per CDR3 protein. There are about 400,000 distinct CDR3 sequences in the sample; approximately 33% occur only once, and roughly 13% lies in the top ten. Study findings and constraints: Those with multiple sclerosis, the patient group, showed significantly lower normalized Chao1 diversity than controls. The study found TRBV5-6, TRBV5-1 and TRBV20-1 among roughly 5 TRBV segments more frequent in patients than controls.

CDR3 size: 15 residues. Germline assignment: CDR1 MNHEY and CDR2 SMNVEV (reference sequence). V was cut by 8 bases and J by 4 bases, with 20 bases left in between. The receptor was derived from a girl between 10 and 17 years old with multiple sclerosis. This rearrangement joins TRBV27 to TRBJ2-5, with D tentatively TRBD2 (7 bases). The material sequenced was blood. CDR3 amino acids: CASSLGGALIETQYF. In DNA, the CDR3 is TGTGCCAGCTCCCTAGGGGGGGCGTTGATAGAGACCCAGTACTTC.